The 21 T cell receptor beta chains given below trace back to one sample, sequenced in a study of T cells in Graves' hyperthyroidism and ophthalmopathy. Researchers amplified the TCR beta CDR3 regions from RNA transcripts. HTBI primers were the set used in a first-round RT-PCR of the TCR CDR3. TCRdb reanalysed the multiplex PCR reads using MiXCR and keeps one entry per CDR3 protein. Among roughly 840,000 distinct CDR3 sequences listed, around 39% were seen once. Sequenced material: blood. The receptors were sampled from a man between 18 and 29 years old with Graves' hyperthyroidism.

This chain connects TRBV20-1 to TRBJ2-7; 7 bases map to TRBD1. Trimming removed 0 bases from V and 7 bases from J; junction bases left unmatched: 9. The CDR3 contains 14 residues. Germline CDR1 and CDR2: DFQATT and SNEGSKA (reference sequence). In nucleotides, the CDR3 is TGCAGTGCTAGAGATCATTTGGGACAGTGGGAGCAGTACTTC. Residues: CSARDHLGQWEQYF.

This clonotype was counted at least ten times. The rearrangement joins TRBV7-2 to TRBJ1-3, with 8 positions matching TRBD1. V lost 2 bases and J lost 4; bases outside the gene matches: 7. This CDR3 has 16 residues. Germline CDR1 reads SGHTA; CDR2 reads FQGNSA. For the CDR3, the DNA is TGTGCCAGCAGCTTACCTCCGCAGGGGGCAGGAAACACCATATATTTT. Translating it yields CASSLPPQGAGNTIYF.

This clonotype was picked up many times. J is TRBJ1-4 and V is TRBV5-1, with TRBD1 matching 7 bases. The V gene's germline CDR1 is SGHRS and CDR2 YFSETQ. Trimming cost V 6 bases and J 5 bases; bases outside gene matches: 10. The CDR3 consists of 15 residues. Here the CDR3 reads CASTSSTGNNEKLFF. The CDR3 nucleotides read TGCGCCAGCACCTCATCGACAGGGAACAATGAAAAACTGTTTTTT. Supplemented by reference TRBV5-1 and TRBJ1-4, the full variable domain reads KAGVTQTPRYLIKTRGQQVTLSCSPISGHRSVSWYQQTPGQGLQFLFEYFSETQRNKGNFPGRFSGRQFSNSRSEMNVSTLELGDSALYLCASTSSTGNNEKLFFGSGTQLSVL.

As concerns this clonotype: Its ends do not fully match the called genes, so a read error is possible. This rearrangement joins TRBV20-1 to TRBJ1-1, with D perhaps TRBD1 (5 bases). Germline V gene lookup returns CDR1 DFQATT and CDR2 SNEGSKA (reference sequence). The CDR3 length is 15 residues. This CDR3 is CSAQQVPSGHTEAFF. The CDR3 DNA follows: TGCAGTGCTCAACAGGTTCCCTCCGGGCACACTGAAGCTTTCTTC.

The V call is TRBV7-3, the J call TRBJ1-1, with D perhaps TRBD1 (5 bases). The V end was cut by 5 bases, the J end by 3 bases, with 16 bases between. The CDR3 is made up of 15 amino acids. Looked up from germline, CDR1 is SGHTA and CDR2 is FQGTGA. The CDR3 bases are TGTGCCAGCAGCCTTTTAGGAGGGGACGACACTGAAGCTTTCTTT. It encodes CASSLLGGDDTEAFF.

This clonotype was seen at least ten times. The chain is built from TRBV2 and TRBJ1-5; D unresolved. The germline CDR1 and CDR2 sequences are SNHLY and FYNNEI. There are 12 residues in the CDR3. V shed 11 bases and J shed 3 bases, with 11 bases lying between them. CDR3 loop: CASEGVNQPQHF. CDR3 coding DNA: TGTGCCTCCGAGGGAGTCAATCAGCCCCAGCATTTT. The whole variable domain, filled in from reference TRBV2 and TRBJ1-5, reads EPEVTQTPSHQVTQMGQEVILRCVPISNHLYFYWYRQILGQKVEFLVSFYNNEISEKSEIFDDQFSVERPDGSNFTLKIRSTKLEDSAMYFCASEGVNQPQHFGDGTRLSIL.

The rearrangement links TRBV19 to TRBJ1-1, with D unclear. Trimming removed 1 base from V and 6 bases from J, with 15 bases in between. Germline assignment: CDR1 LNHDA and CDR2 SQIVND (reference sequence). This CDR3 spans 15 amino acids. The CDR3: CASSIGTSTASEAFF. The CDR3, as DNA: TGTGCCAGTAGTATAGGAACATCGACCGCCTCTGAAGCTTTCTTT.

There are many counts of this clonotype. The CDR3 protein is CASSTRFQPQHF. CDR3 in DNA: TGTGCCAGCAGCACAAGGTTTCAGCCCCAGCATTTT. The genes are TRBV14 and TRBJ1-5, with D hard to call. V lost 5 bases and J 6 bases, leaving 8 bases between the germline ends. CDR1 and CDR2 from the germline V gene are SGHDN and FVKESK. CDR3 size: 12 residues.

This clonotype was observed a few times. In DNA form, the CDR3 reads TGTGCCAGCAGTCCCACGACTAGCGGGGGCCTCGAGCAGTACTTC. It is translated as CASSPTTSGGLEQYF. The chain couples TRBV6-5 to TRBJ2-7; 12 bases align to TRBD2. CDR1 is MNHEY and CDR2 is SVGAGI in the germline V gene. V lost 5 bases and J lost 6; bases outside the gene matches: 8. The CDR3 runs 15 residues.

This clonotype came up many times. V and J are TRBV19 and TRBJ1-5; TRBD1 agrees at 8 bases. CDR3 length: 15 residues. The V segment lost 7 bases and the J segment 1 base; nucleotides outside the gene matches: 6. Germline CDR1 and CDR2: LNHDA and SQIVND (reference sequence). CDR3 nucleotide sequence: TGTGCCAGTACCCGACAGGGGTTGAGCAATCAGCCCCAGCATTTT. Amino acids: CASTRQGLSNQPQHF.

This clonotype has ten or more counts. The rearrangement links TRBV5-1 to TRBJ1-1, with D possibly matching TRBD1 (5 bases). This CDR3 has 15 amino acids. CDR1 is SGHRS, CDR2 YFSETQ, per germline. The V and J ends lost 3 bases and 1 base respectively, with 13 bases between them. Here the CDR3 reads CASSYSGPSNTEAFF. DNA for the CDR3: TGCGCCAGCAGCTACTCAGGGCCGTCGAACACTGAAGCTTTCTTT.

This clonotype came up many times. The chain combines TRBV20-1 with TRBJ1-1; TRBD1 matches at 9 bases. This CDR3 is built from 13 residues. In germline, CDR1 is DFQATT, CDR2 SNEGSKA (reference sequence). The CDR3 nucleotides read TGCACTACCGGGACAGGGCGAGGCACTGAAGCTTTCTTT. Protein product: CTTGTGRGTEAFF.

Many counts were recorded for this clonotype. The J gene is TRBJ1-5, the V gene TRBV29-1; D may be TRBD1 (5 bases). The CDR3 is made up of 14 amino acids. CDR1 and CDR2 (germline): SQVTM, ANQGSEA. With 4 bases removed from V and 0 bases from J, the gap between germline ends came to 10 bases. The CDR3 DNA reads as TGCAGCGTTGGGGGGGGAAGTAGCAATCAGCCCCAGCATTTT. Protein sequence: CSVGGGSSNQPQHF.

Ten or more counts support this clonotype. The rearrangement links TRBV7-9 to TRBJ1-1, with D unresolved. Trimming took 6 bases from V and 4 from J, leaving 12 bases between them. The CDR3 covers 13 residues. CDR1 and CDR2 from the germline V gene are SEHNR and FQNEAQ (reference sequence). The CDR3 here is CASSRDLVTEAFF. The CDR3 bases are TGTGCCAGCAGTCGAGACCTCGTCACTGAAGCTTTCTTT. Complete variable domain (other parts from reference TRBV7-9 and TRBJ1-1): DTGVSQNPRHKITKRGQNVTFRCDPISEHNRLYWYRQTLGQGPEFLTYFQNEAQLEKSRLLSDRFSAERPKGSFSTLEIQRTEQGDSAMYLCASSRDLVTEAFFGQGTRLTVV.

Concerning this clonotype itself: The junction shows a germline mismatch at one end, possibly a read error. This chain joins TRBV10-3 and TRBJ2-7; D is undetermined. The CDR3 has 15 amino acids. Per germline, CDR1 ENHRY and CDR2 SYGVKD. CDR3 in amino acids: CASSDKTIRGYEQYF. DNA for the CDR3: TGTGCCAGCAGTGACAAGACCATTCGCGGCTACGAGCAGTACTTC.

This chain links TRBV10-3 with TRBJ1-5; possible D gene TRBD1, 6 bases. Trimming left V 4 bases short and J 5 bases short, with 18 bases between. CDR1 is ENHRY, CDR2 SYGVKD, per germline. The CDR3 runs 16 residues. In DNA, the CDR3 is TGTGCCATCAGTGCAGGGGCTGTCGGAAATCATCAGCCCCAGCATTTT. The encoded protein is CAISAGAVGNHQPQHF.

CDR3 region: CASSDGGGDEKLFF. The CDR3 DNA reads as TGTGCCAGCAGTGATGGAGGCGGCGATGAAAAACTGTTTTTT. This chain connects TRBV2 to TRBJ1-4; D is undetermined. Germline lookup yields CDR1 SNHLY and CDR2 FYNNEI. Deletions cut 3 bases from V and 6 bases from J, with 11 bases between. This CDR3 contains 14 residues. The complete variable domain, with remaining parts taken from reference TRBV2 and TRBJ1-4, reads EPEVTQTPSHQVTQMGQEVILRCVPISNHLYFYWYRQILGQKVEFLVSFYNNEISEKSEIFDDQFSVERPDGSNFTLKIRSTKLEDSAMYFCASSDGGGDEKLFFGSGTQLSVL.

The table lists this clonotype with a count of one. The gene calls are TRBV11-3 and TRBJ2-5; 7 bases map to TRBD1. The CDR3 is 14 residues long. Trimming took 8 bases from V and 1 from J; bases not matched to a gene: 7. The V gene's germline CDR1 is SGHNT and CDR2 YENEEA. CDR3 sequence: CASGAGTVQETQYF. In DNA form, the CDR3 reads TGTGCCAGCGGCGCCGGGACAGTCCAAGAGACCCAGTACTTC.

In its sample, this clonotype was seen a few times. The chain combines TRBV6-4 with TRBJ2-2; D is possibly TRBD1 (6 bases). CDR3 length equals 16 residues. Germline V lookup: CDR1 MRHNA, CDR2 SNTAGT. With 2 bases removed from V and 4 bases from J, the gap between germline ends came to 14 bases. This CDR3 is CASSDQGPGGTGELFF. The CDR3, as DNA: TGTGCCAGCAGTGACCAGGGGCCTGGCGGCACCGGGGAGCTGTTTTTT.

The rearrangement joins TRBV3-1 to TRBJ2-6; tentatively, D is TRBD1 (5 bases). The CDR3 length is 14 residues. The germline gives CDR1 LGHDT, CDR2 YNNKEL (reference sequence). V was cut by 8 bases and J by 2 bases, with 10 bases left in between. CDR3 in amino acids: CASGVGPGANVLTF. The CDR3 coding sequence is TGTGCCAGCGGGGTGGGGCCTGGGGCCAACGTCCTGACTTTC.

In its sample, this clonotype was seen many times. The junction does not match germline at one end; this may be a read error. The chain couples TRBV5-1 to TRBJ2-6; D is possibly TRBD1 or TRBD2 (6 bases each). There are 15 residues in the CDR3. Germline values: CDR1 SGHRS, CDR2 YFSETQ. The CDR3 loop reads CASSLGGSGANVLTF. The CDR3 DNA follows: TGTGCCAGCAGCTTAGGGGGGAGTGGGGCCAACGTCCTGACTTTC.